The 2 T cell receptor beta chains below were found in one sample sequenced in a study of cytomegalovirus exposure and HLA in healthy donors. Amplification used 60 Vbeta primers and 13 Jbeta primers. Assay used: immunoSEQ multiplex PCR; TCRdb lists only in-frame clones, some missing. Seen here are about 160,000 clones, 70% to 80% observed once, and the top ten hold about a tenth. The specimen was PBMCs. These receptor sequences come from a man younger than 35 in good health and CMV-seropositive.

The CDR3 region is CASSKMGLAYNEQFF. The CDR3 nucleotides read TGCGCCAGCAGTAAAATGGGACTAGCGTACAATGAGCAGTTCTTC. The V and J genes are TRBV4-1 and TRBJ2-1; 10 positions agree with TRBD2. V shed 6 bases and J 4 bases; nucleotides not matched to a gene: 6. CDR1 and CDR2 (germline): MGHRA, YSYEKL. CDR3 length: 15 residues.

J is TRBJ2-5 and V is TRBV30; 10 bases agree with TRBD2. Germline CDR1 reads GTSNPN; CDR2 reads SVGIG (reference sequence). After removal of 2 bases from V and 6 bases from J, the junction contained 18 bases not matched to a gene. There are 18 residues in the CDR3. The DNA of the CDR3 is TGTGCCTGGAGTCCTCCTTCGGCTAGCGGGAGATCGGGTCAGACCCAGTACTTC. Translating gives CAWSPPSASGRSGQTQYF.